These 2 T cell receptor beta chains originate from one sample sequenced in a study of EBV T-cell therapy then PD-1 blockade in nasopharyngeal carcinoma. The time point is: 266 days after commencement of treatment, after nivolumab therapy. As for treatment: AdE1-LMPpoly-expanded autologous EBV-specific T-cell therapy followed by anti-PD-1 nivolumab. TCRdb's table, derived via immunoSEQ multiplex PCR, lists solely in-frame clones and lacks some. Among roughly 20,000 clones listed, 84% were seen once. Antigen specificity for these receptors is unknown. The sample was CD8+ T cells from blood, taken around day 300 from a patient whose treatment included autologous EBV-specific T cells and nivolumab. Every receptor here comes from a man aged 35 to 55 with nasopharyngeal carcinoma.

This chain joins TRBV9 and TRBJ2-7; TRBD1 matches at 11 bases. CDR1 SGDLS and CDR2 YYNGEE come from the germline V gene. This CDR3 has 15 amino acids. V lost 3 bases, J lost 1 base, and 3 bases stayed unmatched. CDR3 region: CASSDGTGGSYEQYF. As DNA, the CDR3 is TGTGCCAGCAGCGACGGGACAGGGGGTTCCTACGAGCAGTACTTC.

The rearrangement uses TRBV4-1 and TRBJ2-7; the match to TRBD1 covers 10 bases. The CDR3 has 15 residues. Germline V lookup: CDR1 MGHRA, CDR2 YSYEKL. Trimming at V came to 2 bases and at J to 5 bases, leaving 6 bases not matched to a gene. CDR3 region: CASSQFGTGDNEQYF. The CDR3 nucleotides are TGCGCCAGCAGCCAATTCGGGACAGGGGATAACGAGCAGTACTTC.